The rows below give T cell receptor beta chains drawn from one sample of a study of post-analysis software for immune sequencing data. TCRdb analysed the PCR reads with MiXCR anew, one entry per CDR3 protein. The sample lists fewer than 850,000 distinct CDR3 sequences; 25% to 30% were seen once. Sequenced input: blood. The receptors originated from a girl between 10 and 17 years old with multiple sclerosis. Each CDR3 is given with its conserved first and last residue. Each record gives: V gene, CDR3 protein.

>TRBV15
CATGRDLLNTEAFF
>TRBV21-1
CASRTIRGGETQYF
>TRBV20-1
CSATRTSGFTDTQYF
>TRBV9
CASSVVGTIDGELFF
>TRBV3-1
CASSPTGFIGEQYF
>TRBV5-1
CASSYGQGNYGYTF
>TRBV7-3
CASSLFGGSNEQFF
>TRBV9
CASSVEGLAGLETQYF
>TRBV5-1
CASSPRVAETGELFF
>TRBV7-2
CASSLAGGRVGSGANVLTF
>TRBV5-4
CASSLVERETQYF
>TRBV2
CASSDGLAGVDDEQFF
>TRBV4-1
CASSQDSALTGELFF
>TRBV6-5
CASSYRRGREKLFF
>TRBV5-6
CASSLGVGRGTDTQYF
>TRBV7-2
CASSIVSGGDNEQFF
>TRBV10-3
CATRDRVNNTDTQYF
>TRBV7-9
CASSSLGTSSSYNGQFF
>TRBV20-1
CSARTSGGGLSYEQYF
>TRBV29-1
CSVRVSNTEAFF
>TRBV20-1
CSALLAGGPHTQYF
>TRBV4-3
CASSQEAIQGANEQYF
>TRBV3-1
CASSQDWEVTDTQYF
>TRBV3-1
CASSQESRRQGANYGYTF
>TRBV29-1
CSFLAGGPNEQFF
>TRBV6-1
CASRTRPDRVGDTQYF
>TRBV6-1
CASSEEGRAWQPQHF
>TRBV10-3
CAIKGQARNYGYTF